Listed below are T cell receptor beta chains from one sample, sequenced in a study of blood T cell repertoires in COVID-19. Clones were read by immunoSEQ multiplex PCR, and TCRdb kept only the in-frame ones, dropping some. The sample carries tens of thousands of clones, approximately 86% recorded once. The sample consisted of peripheral blood. Receptors originate from a man aged 45-65 years with active or convalescent COVID-19. Both conserved end residues are part of each CDR3. The D gene is left open where the match is weak.

V gene	D gene	CDR3 protein
TRBV24-1	TRBD1	CATSDLRGPTGELFF
TRBV10-3	-	CAISGGQGGTEAFF
TRBV19	TRBD1	CASSIGDRGSNQPQHF
TRBV6-2/TRBV6-3	-	CASSYPSVSYEQYF
TRBV3-1/TRBV3-2	TRBD2	CASSLAARGAETQYF
TRBV19	-	CASSPRGSGYEKLFF
TRBV19	TRBD2	CASKISGGKNEQFF
TRBV9	-	CASSVVGAGNEQFF
TRBV27	-	CASSLWAEGSGYTF
TRBV25-1	TRBD1	CASSRTGVRTDTQYF
TRBV28	-	CASSLVGATEAFF
TRBV10-3	TRBD1	CAISEGTGVYEQYF
TRBV6-5	-	CASRGIVNEKLFF
TRBV18	-	CASSPIQNTEAFF
TRBV5-1	TRBD1	CASSLTGTGELYEQYF
TRBV11-2	TRBD2	CASSSTSGGIGEQYF
TRBV5-1	TRBD1	CASSFDRERSPLHF
TRBV7-7	TRBD1	CASSSGTGGLETQYF
TRBV25-1	-	CASSGRGGDTEAFF
TRBV19	TRBD1	CASRPPDRNFYGYTF
TRBV7-8	-	CASSQEIRTNEKLFF